This is a list of T cell receptor beta chains from one sample in a study of graft-versus-host responses after intestinal transplantation. Profiled with immunoSEQ multiplex PCR; TCRdb holds only in-frame clones, not every one. The profile shows approximately 130,000 clones, just over 90% of them singletons. Antigen specificity for these receptors is unknown. The sequencing used unstimulated CD4+ T cells sorted from spleen or lymph node cells, collected before intestinal transplant. The receptors were sampled from a human donor who received an intestinal transplant. Both conserved end residues are part of each CDR3. The D gene is left open where the match is weak. The size entry is marked missing in some rows and otherwise reads once, few, many or a size class.

D gene: .
V gene: TRBV11-2
J gene: TRBJ2-1
clone size: .
CDR3 protein: CASTSYRGKYNEQFF
CDR3 DNA: TGTGCCAGCACGTCGTACCGGGGGAAATACAATGAGCAGTTCTTC

D gene: TRBD1
V gene: TRBV5-1
J gene: TRBJ2-5
clone size: .
CDR3 protein: CASSYGQVQETQYF
CDR3 DNA: TGCGCCAGCAGCTATGGACAGGTCCAAGAGACCCAGTACTTC

D gene: .
V gene: TRBV11-3
J gene: TRBJ1-1
clone size: .
CDR3 protein: CASSGGIFMNTEAFF
CDR3 DNA: TGTGCCAGCAGCGGGGGGATTTTCATGAACACTGAAGCTTTCTTT

D gene: .
V gene: TRBV5-1
J gene: TRBJ1-4
clone size: .
CDR3 protein: CASSSSYLRGGIRTNEKLFF
CDR3 DNA: TGCGCCAGCAGTTCTTCTTATCTCAGGGGAGGAATAAGGACTAATGAAAAACTGTTTTTT

D gene: TRBD1
V gene: TRBV6-5
J gene: TRBJ1-6
clone size: .
CDR3 protein: CASSKTGSGSPLHF
CDR3 DNA: TGTGCCAGCAGTAAGACAGGGTCCGGCTCACCCCTCCACTTT

D gene: .
V gene: TRBV10-2
J gene: TRBJ2-3
clone size: .
CDR3 protein: CASSDRTRTDTQYF
CDR3 DNA: TGCGCCAGCTCAGACAGGACACGCACAGATACGCAGTATTTT

D gene: .
V gene: TRBV5-6
J gene: TRBJ2-3
clone size: .
CDR3 protein: CASSLGPWAQYF
CDR3 DNA: TGTGCCAGCAGCTTGGGGCCCTGGGCGCAGTATTTT

D gene: TRBD2
V gene: TRBV7-8
J gene: TRBJ2-7
clone size: .
CDR3 protein: CASSLLSGGAYEQYF
CDR3 DNA: TGTGCCAGCAGCTTGTTAAGCGGGGGGGCCTACGAGCAGTACTTC

D gene: TRBD1
V gene: TRBV5-1
J gene: TRBJ1-2
clone size: .
CDR3 protein: CASRVGPGQGFYGYTF
CDR3 DNA: TGCGCCAGCAGAGTCGGCCCGGGACAGGGTTTCTATGGCTACACCTTC

D gene: .
V gene: TRBV10-1
J gene: TRBJ2-7
clone size: few
CDR3 protein: CASSRGYEQYF
CDR3 DNA: TGCGCCAGCAGTAGGGGGTACGAGCAGTACTTC

D gene: TRBD1
V gene: TRBV4-1
J gene: TRBJ1-3
clone size: .
CDR3 protein: CASSRTGDSGNTIYF
CDR3 DNA: TGCGCCAGCAGCCGAACAGGGGACTCTGGAAACACCATATATTTT

D gene: TRBD2
V gene: TRBV5-1
J gene: TRBJ2-2
clone size: .
CDR3 protein: CASSLLTSGGTGELFF
CDR3 DNA: TGCGCCAGCAGCTTGCTGACTAGCGGGGGCACCGGGGAGCTGTTTTTT

D gene: .
V gene: TRBV5-1
J gene: TRBJ2-5
clone size: .
CDR3 protein: CASSFGQGETQYF
CDR3 DNA: TGCGCCAGCAGCTTTGGGCAGGGGGAGACCCAGTACTTC

D gene: TRBD2
V gene: TRBV4-2
J gene: TRBJ2-5
clone size: .
CDR3 protein: CASSSGGAGETQYF
CDR3 DNA: TGTGCCAGCTCTAGCGGGGGGGCCGGAGAGACCCAGTACTTC

D gene: .
V gene: TRBV18
J gene: TRBJ1-3
clone size: .
CDR3 protein: CASATGLSSGNTIYF
CDR3 DNA: TGTGCCAGCGCCACGGGACTGAGCTCTGGAAACACCATATATTTT

D gene: .
V gene: TRBV5-1
J gene: TRBJ2-3
clone size: few
CDR3 protein: CASSISTDTQYF
CDR3 DNA: TGCGCCAGCAGCATAAGCACAGATACGCAGTATTTT

D gene: TRBD2
V gene: TRBV11-3
J gene: TRBJ2-5
clone size: .
CDR3 protein: CASSSSWTSGEQQETQYF
CDR3 DNA: TGTGCCAGCAGCTCAAGTTGGACAAGCGGGGAACAACAAGAGACCCAGTACTTC

D gene: .
V gene: TRBV18
J gene: TRBJ1-1
clone size: .
CDR3 protein: CASSPLDKNTEAFF
CDR3 DNA: TGTGCCAGCTCACCATTGGACAAGAACACTGAAGCTTTCTTT

D gene: TRBD1
V gene: TRBV11-3
J gene: TRBJ2-1
clone size: .
CDR3 protein: CASSSQGAYYNEQFF
CDR3 DNA: TGTGCCAGCAGCTCTCAGGGGGCCTACTACAATGAGCAGTTCTTC

D gene: .
V gene: TRBV5-1
J gene: TRBJ2-5
clone size: .
CDR3 protein: CASSGGEPQETQYF
CDR3 DNA: TGCGCCAGCAGCGGCGGCGAGCCCCAAGAGACCCAGTACTTC

D gene: .
V gene: TRBV18
J gene: TRBJ1-4
clone size: .
CDR3 protein: CASSPIPGTNEKLFF
CDR3 DNA: TGTGCCAGCTCACCAATACCAGGGACTAATGAAAAACTGTTTTTT

D gene: .
V gene: TRBV13
J gene: TRBJ1-1
clone size: .
CDR3 protein: CASNRDPLRGTEAFF
CDR3 DNA: TGTGCCAGCAACAGGGACCCACTCAGGGGCACTGAAGCTTTCTTT

D gene: TRBD1
V gene: TRBV5-4
J gene: TRBJ2-5
clone size: .
CDR3 protein: CATQETGGKETQYF
CDR3 DNA: TGTGCCACCCAGGAGACAGGGGGTAAGGAGACCCAGTACTTC

D gene: .
V gene: TRBV11-3
J gene: TRBJ1-3
clone size: .
CDR3 protein: CASAEGSGNTIYF
CDR3 DNA: TGTGCCAGCGCCGAGGGGTCTGGAAACACCATATATTTT

D gene: TRBD1
V gene: TRBV19
J gene: TRBJ2-7
clone size: .
CDR3 protein: CASGRQGEQYF
CDR3 DNA: TGTGCCAGCGGAAGACAGGGCGAGCAGTACTTC

D gene: .
V gene: TRBV7-2
J gene: TRBJ2-3
clone size: .
CDR3 protein: CASRPVGFTDTQYF
CDR3 DNA: TGTGCCAGCAGGCCAGTCGGGTTCACAGATACGCAGTATTTT

D gene: TRBD2
V gene: TRBV7-3
J gene: TRBJ2-7
clone size: .
CDR3 protein: CASSSWTSAYEQYF
CDR3 DNA: TGTGCCAGCAGCTCGTGGACTAGCGCCTACGAGCAGTACTTC